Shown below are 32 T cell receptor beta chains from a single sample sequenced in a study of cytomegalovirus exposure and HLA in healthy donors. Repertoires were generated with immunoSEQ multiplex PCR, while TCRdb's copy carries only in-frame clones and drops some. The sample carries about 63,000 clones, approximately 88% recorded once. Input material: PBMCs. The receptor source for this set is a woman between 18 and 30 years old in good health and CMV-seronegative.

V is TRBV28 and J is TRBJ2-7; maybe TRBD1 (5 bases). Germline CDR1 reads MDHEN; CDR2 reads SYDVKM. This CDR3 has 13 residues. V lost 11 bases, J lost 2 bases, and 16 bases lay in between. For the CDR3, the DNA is TGTGCCGCTTGGGGCGATAATACCTACGAGCAGTACTTC. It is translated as CAAWGDNTYEQYF.

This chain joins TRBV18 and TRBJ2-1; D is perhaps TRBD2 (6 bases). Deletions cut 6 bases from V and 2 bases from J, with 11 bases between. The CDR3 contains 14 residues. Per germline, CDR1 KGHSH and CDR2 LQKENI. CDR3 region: CASSSREAYNEQFF. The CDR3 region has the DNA TGTGCCAGCTCCTCTAGGGAGGCCTACAATGAGCAGTTCTTC.

The CDR3 nucleotides read TGCGCCAGCAGCCAGCCCGGACTAGCGGGAGGGCCTGACAGCCCAGATACGCAGTATTTT. Translating gives CASSQPGLAGGPDSPDTQYF. The V and J genes are TRBV4-1 and TRBJ2-3; TRBD2 agrees at 15 bases. The CDR3 loop spans 20 amino acids. With V trimmed by 3 bases and J by 4 bases, 14 bases remained unmatched. CDR1 is MGHRA, CDR2 YSYEKL, per germline.

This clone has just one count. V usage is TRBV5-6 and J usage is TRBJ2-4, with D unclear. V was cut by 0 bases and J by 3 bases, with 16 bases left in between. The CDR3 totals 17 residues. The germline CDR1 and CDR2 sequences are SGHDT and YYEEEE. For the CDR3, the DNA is TGTGCCAGCAGCTTGGAGTCGATGGAGTTAGGCAAAAACATTCAGTACTTC. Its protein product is CASSLESMELGKNIQYF.

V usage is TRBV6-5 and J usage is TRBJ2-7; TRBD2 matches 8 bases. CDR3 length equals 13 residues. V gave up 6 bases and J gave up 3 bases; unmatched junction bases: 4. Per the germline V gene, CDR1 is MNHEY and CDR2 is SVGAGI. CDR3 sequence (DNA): TGTGCCAGCAGCCCGGGACTAGGCTACGAGCAGTACTTC. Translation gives CASSPGLGYEQYF.

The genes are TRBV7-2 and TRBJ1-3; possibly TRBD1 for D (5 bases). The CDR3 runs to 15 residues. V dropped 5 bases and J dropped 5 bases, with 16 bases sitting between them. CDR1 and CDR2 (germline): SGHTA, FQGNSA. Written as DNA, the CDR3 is TGTGCCAGCAGCCCGGGGGGGTTACTCAGAAACACCATATATTTT. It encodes CASSPGGLLRNTIYF.

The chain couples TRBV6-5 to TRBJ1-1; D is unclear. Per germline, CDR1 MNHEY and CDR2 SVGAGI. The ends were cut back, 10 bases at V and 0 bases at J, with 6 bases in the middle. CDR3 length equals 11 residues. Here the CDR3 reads CATSLNTEAFF. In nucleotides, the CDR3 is TGTGCCACCTCGTTGAACACTGAAGCTTTCTTT.

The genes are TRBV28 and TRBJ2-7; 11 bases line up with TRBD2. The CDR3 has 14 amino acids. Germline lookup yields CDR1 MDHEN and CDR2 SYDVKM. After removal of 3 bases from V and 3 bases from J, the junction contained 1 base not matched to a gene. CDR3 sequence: CASSLGLADYEQYF. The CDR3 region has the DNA TGTGCCAGCAGTTTGGGACTAGCGGACTACGAGCAGTACTTC. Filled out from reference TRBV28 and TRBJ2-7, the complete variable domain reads DVKVTQSSRYLVKRTGEKVFLECVQDMDHENMFWYRQDPGLGLRLIYFSYDVKMKEKGDIPEGYSVSREKKERFSLILESASTNQTSMYLCASSLGLADYEQYFGPGTRLTVT.

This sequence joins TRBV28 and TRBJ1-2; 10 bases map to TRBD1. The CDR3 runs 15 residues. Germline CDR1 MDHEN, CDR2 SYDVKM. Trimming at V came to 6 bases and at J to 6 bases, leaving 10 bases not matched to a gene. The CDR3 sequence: CASRPIGTGAHGYTF. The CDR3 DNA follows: TGTGCCAGCAGACCCATCGGGACAGGGGCGCATGGCTACACCTTC.

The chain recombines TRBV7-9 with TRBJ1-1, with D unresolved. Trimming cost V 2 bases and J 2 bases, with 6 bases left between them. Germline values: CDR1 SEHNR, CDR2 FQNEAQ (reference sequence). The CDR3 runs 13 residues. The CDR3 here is CASSLYINTEAFF. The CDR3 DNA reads TGTGCCAGCAGCTTATACATAAACACTGAAGCTTTCTTT.

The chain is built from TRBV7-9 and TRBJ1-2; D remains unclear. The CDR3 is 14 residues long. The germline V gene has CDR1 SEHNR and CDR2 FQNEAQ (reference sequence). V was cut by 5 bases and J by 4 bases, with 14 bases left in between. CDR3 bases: TGTGCCAGCAGCCGGGGTACAGACGGCTATGGCTACACCTTC. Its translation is CASSRGTDGYGYTF. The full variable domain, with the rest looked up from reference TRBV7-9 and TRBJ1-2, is DTGVSQNPRHKITKRGQNVTFRCDPISEHNRLYWYRQTLGQGPEFLTYFQNEAQLEKSRLLSDRFSAERPKGSFSTLEIQRTEQGDSAMYLCASSRGTDGYGYTFGSGTRLTVV.

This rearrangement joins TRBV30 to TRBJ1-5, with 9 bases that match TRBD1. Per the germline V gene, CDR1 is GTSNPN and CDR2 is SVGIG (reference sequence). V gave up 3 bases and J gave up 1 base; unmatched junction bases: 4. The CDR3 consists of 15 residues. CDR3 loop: CAWSRDRDSNQPQHF. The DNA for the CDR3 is TGTGCCTGGAGCAGGGACAGGGACAGCAATCAGCCCCAGCATTTT.

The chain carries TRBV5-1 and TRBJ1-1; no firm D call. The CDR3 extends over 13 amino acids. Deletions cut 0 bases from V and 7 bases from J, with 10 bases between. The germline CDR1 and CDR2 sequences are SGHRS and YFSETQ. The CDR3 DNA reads TGCGCCAGCAGCTTGGTAGCGGCAGTTGAAGCTTTCTTT. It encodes CASSLVAAVEAFF.

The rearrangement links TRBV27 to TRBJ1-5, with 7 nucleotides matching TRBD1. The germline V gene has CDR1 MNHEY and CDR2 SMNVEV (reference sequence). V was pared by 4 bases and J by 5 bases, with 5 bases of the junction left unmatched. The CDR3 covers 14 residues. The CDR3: CASSWGQRDQPQHF. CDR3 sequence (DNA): TGTGCCAGCAGTTGGGGACAGAGAGATCAGCCCCAGCATTTT.

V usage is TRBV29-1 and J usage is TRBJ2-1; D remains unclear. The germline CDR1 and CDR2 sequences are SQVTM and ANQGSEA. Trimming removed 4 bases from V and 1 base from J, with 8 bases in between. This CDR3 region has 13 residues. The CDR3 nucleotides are TGCAGCGTTGCGGCGGAATCCTACAATGAGCAGTTCTTC. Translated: CSVAAESYNEQFF.

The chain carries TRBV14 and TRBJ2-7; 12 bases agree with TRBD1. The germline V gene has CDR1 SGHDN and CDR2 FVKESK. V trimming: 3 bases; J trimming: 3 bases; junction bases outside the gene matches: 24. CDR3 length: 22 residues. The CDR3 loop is CASSQKGADWDRGQSNHYEQYF. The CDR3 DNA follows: TGTGCCAGCAGCCAGAAAGGGGCTGACTGGGACAGGGGGCAATCCAACCACTACGAGCAGTACTTC.

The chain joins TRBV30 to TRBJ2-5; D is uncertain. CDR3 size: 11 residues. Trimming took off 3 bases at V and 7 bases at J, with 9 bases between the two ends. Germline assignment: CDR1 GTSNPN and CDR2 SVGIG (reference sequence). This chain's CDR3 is CAWRTYGTQYF. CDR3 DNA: TGTGCCTGGAGGACTTACGGGACCCAGTACTTC.

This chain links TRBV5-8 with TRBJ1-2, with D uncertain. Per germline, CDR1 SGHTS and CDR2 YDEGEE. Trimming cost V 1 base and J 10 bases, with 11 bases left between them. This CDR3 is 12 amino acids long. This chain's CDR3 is CASSLYSQDYTF. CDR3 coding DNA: TGTGCCAGCAGCTTGTACAGCCAGGACTACACCTTC.

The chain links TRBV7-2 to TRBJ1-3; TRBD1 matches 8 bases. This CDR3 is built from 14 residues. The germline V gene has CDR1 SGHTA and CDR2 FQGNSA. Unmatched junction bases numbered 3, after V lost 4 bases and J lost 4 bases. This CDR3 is CASSSTGVGNTIYF. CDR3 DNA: TGTGCCAGCAGCTCGACAGGGGTCGGAAACACCATATATTTT.

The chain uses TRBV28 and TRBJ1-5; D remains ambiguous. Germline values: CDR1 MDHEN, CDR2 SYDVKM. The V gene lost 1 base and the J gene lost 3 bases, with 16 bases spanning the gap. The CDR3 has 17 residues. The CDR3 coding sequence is TGTGCCAGCAGTTTATCCTTGGCGCGCGGCCTCAATCAGCCCCAGCATTTT. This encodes CASSLSLARGLNQPQHF.

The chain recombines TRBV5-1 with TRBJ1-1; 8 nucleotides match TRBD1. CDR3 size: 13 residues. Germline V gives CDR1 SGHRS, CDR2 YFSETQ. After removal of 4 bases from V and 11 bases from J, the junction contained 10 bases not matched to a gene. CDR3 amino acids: CASSTPTGVDAFF. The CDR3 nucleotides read TGCGCCAGCAGCACCCCGACAGGGGTGGACGCTTTCTTT.

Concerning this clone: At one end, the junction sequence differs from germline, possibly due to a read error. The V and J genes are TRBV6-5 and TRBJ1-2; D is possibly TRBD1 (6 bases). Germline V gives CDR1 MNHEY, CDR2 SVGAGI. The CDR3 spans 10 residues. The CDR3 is CASSEGGRAF. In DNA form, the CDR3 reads TGTGCCAGCAGCGAAGGGGGGAGGGCCTTC.

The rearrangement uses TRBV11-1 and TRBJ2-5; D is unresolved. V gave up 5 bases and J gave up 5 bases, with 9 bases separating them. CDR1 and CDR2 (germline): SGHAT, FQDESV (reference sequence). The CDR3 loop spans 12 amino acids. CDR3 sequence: CASSHPRETQYF. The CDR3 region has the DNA TGTGCCAGCAGCCATCCACGGGAGACCCAGTACTTC.

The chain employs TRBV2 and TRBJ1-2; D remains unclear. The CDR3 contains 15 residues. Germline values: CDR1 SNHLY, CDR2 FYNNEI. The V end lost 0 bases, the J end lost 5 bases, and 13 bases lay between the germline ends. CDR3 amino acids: CASSEAEGQVYGYTF. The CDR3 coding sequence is TGTGCCAGCAGTGAAGCGGAGGGTCAGGTTTATGGCTACACCTTC. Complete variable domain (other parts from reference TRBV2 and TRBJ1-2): EPEVTQTPSHQVTQMGQEVILRCVPISNHLYFYWYRQILGQKVEFLVSFYNNEISEKSEIFDDQFSVERPDGSNFTLKIRSTKLEDSAMYFCASSEAEGQVYGYTFGSGTRLTVV.

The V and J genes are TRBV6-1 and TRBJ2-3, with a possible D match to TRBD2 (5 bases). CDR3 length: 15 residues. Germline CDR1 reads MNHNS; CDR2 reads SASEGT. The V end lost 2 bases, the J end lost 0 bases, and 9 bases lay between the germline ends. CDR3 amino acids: CASSESGGSTDTQYF. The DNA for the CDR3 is TGTGCCAGCAGTGAATCGGGCGGGAGCACAGATACGCAGTATTTT.

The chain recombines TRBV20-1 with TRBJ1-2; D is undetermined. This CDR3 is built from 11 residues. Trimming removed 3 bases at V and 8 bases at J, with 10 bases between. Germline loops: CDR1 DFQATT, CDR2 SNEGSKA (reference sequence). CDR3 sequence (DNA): TGCAGTGCTAGTCGAGCAGGAGGCTACACCTTC. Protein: CSASRAGGYTF.

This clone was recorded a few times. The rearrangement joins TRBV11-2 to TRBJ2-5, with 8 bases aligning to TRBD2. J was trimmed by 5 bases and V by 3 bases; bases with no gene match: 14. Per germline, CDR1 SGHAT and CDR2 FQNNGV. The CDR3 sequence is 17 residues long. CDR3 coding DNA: TGTGCCAGCAGCTTTTCCGGGACTAGGATAGCTTGGGAGACCCAGTACTTC. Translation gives CASSFSGTRIAWETQYF.

The DNA for the CDR3 is TGTGCCATCAGTGAGTCCGCAGGCCCGAACTATGGCTACACCTTC. Translation: CAISESAGPNYGYTF. The rearrangement joins TRBV10-3 to TRBJ1-2; D is uncertain. Trimming took off 0 bases at V and 2 bases at J, with 10 bases between the two ends. Germline V CDR1 and CDR2: ENHRY, SYGVKD. This CDR3 spans 15 amino acids.

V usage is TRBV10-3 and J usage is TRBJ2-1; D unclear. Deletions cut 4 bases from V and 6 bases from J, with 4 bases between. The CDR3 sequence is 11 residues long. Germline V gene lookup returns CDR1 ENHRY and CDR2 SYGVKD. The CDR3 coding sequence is TGTGCCATCAGTGCAGTCAATGAGCAGTTCTTC. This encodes CAISAVNEQFF.

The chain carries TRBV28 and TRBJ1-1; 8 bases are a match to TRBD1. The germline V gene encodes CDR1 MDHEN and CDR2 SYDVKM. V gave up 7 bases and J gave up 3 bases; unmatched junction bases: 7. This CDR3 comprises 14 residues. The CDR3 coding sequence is TGTGCCAGCACCTCGGGACAGGCCGACACTGAAGCTTTCTTT. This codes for CASTSGQADTEAFF.

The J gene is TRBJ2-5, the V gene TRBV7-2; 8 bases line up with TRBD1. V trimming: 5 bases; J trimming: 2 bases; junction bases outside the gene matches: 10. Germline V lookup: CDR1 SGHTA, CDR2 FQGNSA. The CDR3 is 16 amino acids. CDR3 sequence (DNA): TGTGCCAGCAGCCCCTGGGGACAGGACCAGCAAGAGACCCAGTACTTC. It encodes CASSPWGQDQQETQYF.

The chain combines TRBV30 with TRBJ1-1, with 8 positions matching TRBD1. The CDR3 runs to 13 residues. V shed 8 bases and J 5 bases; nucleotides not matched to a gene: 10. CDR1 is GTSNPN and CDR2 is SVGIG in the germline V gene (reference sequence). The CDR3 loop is CALDRGSGTEAFF. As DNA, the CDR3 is TGTGCCCTCGACAGGGGATCGGGGACTGAAGCTTTCTTT.